A selection of T cell receptor beta chains follows, all from one sample in a study of cytomegalovirus exposure and HLA in healthy donors. Some clones are missing from TCRdb's copy, which holds only in-frame ones; the method was immunoSEQ multiplex PCR. Here the sample spans around 150,000 clones, approximately 78% being singletons. Sequencing was done on a sample of PBMCs. These receptors were obtained from a male donor in good health and CMV-seropositive. The CDR3 runs from the conserved cysteine through the conserved F or W. The D gene is left open where the match is weak. Not every row has a clone size; where given, it reads once, few, many or a size class.

cdr3_nt,cdr3_aa,j_call,v_call,d_call,clone_size
TGTGCCAGCAGCCCCTTAAGCGGGGCCCCCGGGGAGCTGTTTTTT,CASSPLSGAPGELFF,TRBJ2-2,TRBV9,TRBD2,NA
TGTGCGATGGGACAGGGGGCGCTACGCGGCTACACCTTC,CAMGQGALRGYTF,TRBJ1-2,TRBV7-2,TRBD1,NA
TGTGCCAGCTCACCAAGCGGACAGCCCCAGCATTTT,CASSPSGQPQHF,TRBJ1-5,TRBV18,NA,NA
TGTGCCAGCAGCTTAGGCCAGGGAGGACACGAGCAGTACTTC,CASSLGQGGHEQYF,TRBJ2-7,TRBV7-2,NA,once
TGTGCCAGCAGTTTTTCCAAGGAGGGGTGGAACACTGAAGCTTTCTTT,CASSFSKEGWNTEAFF,TRBJ1-1,TRBV27,NA,NA
TGTGCCAGTATGTTTCGGACAGGGAAAGATAACTATGGCTACACCTTC,CASMFRTGKDNYGYTF,TRBJ1-2,TRBV19,TRBD1,NA
TGCGCCACCTCTAGCGCCTTAGACTCCTACAATGAGCAGTTCTTC,CATSSALDSYNEQFF,TRBJ2-1,TRBV5-1,NA,NA
TGTGCCAGCGGACAGGACAGTTTGGGAGACCCTGAAGCTTTCTTT,CASGQDSLGDPEAFF,TRBJ1-1,TRBV9,TRBD1,NA
TGTGCCAGCAGCTTAGGGTTAGGGGAATACTTCGAGCAGTACTTC,CASSLGLGEYFEQYF,TRBJ2-7,TRBV7-9,NA,NA
TGTGCCAGCAGCGCTCAGCGGGGGGACCCCTATGGCTACACCTTC,CASSAQRGDPYGYTF,TRBJ1-2,TRBV9,NA,NA
TGTGCCAGCAGTACTTACAGGAATCAGCCCCAGCATTTT,CASSTYRNQPQHF,TRBJ1-5,TRBV27,NA,NA
TGTGCCAGCAGCACCCTAGCGGGGTGGACAGATACGCAGTATTTT,CASSTLAGWTDTQYF,TRBJ2-3,TRBV7-9,TRBD2,NA
TGTGCCAGCAGCTTTTGGGACACCTACGAGCAGTACTTC,CASSFWDTYEQYF,TRBJ2-7,TRBV11-2,NA,NA
TGTGCCAGCAGTAAGGCGGAGGGAGGGACCTTTAGCAATCAGCCCCAGCATTTT,CASSKAEGGTFSNQPQHF,TRBJ1-5,TRBV28,NA,once
TGCGCCAGCAGGGCCGGGACTAGCGGGAGAGCCCTGTTCTTC,CASRAGTSGRALFF,TRBJ2-1,TRBV10-2,TRBD2,NA
TGTGCCAGCACCAGTTCTGGCGGGGGCGCCGCAGATACGCAGTATTTT,CASTSSGGGAADTQYF,TRBJ2-3,TRBV5-6,NA,NA
TGTGCCAGCAGTTCCCCCGGGGCGGGGGAAGCTTTCTTT,CASSSPGAGEAFF,TRBJ1-1,TRBV6-5,NA,NA
TGTGCCAGCAGCTTGACCAGGGGGAACACTGAAGCTTTCTTT,CASSLTRGNTEAFF,TRBJ1-1,TRBV7-2,NA,few
TGTGCCAGCAGCCAAGTTACCTACGAGCAGTACTTC,CASSQVTYEQYF,TRBJ2-7,TRBV14,NA,NA
TGTGCCAGCTCACCACAGGACAGGGCTGGAAACACCATATATTTT,CASSPQDRAGNTIYF,TRBJ1-3,TRBV18,TRBD1,NA
TGCGCCAGCAGGGTTCTAGGGGCGATCTCCTACGAGCAGTACTTC,CASRVLGAISYEQYF,TRBJ2-7,TRBV5-1,NA,NA
TGTGCCAGCAGCTTGGAAGCCACAGATACGCAGTATTTT,CASSLEATDTQYF,TRBJ2-3,TRBV5-6,NA,few
TGTGCCAGCTCAACCGGGACAGGGATCTCCTACGAGCAGTACTTC,CASSTGTGISYEQYF,TRBJ2-7,TRBV18,TRBD1,NA
TGTGCTAGTACCCCAGGGGGCGCCGTCACAGATACGCAGTATTTT,CASTPGGAVTDTQYF,TRBJ2-3,TRBV12-5,TRBD1,NA